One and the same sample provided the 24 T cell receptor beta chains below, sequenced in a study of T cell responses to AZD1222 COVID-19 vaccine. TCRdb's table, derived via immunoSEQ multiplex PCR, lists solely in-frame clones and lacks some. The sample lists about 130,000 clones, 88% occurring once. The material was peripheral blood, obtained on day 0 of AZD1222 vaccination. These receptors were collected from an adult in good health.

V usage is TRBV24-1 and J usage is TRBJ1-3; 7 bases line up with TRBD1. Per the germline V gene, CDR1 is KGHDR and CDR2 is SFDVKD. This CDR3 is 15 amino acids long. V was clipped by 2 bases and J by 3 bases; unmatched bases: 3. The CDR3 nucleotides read TGTGCCACCAGTGATTCGAGACAGGGTGGAAACACCATATATTTT. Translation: CATSDSRQGGNTIYF.

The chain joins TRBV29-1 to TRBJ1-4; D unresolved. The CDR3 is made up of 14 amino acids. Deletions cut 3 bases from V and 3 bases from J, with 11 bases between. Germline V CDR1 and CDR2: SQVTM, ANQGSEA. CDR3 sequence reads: CSVDEGGPNEKLFF. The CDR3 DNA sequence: TGCAGCGTTGACGAGGGCGGCCCTAATGAAAAACTGTTTTTT.

This CDR3 is CATSTLLQGGNYGYTF. The DNA of the CDR3 is TGTGCCACCAGCACGCTTCTACAGGGAGGAAACTATGGCTACACCTTC. The chain couples TRBV15 to TRBJ1-2; D is possibly TRBD1 (6 bases). Germline V gene lookup returns CDR1 LNHNV and CDR2 YYDKDF (reference sequence). V lost 4 bases and J 2 bases, leaving 17 bases between the germline ends. The CDR3 runs to 16 residues.

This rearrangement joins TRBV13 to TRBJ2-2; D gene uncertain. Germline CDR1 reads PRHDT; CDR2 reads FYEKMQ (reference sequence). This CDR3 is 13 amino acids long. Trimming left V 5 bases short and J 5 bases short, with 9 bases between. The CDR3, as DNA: TGTGCCAGCAGCCTGCTGGGGACCGGGGAGCTGTTTTTT. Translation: CASSLLGTGELFF.

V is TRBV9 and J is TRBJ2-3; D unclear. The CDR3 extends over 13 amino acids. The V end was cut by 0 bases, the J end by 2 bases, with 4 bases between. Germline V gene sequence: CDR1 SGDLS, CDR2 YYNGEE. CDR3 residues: CASSVDYTDTQYF. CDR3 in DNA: TGTGCCAGCAGCGTAGATTACACAGATACGCAGTATTTT.

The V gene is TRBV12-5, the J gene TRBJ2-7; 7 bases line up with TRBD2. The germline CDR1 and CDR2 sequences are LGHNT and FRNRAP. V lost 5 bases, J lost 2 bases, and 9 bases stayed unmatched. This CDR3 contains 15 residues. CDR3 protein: CASGPYPSGPYEQYF. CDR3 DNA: TGTGCTAGTGGTCCGTATCCTAGCGGACCCTACGAGCAGTACTTC.

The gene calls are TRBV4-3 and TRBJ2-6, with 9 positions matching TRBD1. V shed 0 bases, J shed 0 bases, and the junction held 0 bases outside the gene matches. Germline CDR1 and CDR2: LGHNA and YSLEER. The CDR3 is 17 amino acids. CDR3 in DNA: TGCGCCAGCAGCCAAGAGGGACAGGGCTCTGGGGCCAACGTCCTGACTTTC. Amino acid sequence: CASSQEGQGSGANVLTF.

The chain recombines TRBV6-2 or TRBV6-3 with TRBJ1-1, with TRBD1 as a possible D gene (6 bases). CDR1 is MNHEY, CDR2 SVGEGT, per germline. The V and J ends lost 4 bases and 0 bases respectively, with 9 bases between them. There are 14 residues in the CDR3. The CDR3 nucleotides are TGTGCCAGCAGTTGGGACAACATGAACACTGAAGCTTTCTTT. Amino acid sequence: CASSWDNMNTEAFF.

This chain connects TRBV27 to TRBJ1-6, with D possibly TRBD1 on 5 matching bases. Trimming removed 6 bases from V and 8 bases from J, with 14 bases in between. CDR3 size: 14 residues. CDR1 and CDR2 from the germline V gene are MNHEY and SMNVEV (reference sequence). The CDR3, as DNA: TGTGCCAGCAGGGTGAGGGGAGGTTATTCACCCCTCCACTTT. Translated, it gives CASRVRGGYSPLHF.

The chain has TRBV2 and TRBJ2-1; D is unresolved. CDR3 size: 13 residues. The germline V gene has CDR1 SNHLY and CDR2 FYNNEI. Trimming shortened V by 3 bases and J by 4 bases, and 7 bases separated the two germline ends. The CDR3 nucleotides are TGTGCCAGCAGTGATGGCAGTTACAATGAGCAGTTCTTC. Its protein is CASSDGSYNEQFF.

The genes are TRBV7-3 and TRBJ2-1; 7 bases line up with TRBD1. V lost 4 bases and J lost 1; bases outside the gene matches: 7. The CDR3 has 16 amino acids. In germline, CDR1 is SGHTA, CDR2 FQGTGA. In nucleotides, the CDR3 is TGTGCCAGCAGCTCAAACGACAGGGTATCCTACAATGAGCAGTTCTTC. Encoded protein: CASSSNDRVSYNEQFF.

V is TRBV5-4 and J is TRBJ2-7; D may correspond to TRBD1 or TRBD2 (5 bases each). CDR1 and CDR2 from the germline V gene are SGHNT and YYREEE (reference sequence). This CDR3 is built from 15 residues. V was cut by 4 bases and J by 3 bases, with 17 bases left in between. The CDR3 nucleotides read TGTGCCAGCAGCCCTGGCGGGTGGGGCAGCTACGAGCAGTACTTC. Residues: CASSPGGWGSYEQYF. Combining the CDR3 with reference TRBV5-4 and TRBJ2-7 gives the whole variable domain ETGVTQSPTHLIKTRGQQVTLRCSSQSGHNTVSWYQQALGQGPQFIFQYYREEENGRGNFPPRFSGLQFPNYSSELNVNALELDDSALYLCASSPGGWGSYEQYFGPGTRLTVT.

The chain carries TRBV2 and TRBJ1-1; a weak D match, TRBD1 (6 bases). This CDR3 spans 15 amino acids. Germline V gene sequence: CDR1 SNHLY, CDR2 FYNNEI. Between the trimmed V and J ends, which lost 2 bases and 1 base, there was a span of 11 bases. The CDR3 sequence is CASSEYWGPNTEAFF. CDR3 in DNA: TGTGCCAGCAGTGAATACTGGGGGCCGAACACTGAAGCTTTCTTT.

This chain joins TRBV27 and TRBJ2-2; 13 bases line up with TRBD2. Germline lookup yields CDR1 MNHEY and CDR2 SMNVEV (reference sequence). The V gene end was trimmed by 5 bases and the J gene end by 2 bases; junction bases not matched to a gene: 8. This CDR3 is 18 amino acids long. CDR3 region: CASSRGLAGRPNTGELFF. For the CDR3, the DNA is TGTGCCAGCAGTCGGGGACTAGCGGGGAGACCAAACACCGGGGAGCTGTTTTTT.

The CDR3 DNA sequence: TGTGCCAGCAGTTACTCAGCCGATGAAGCTTTCTTT. Its protein is CASSYSADEAFF. The genes are TRBV6-6 and TRBJ1-1; D is unresolved. Germline loops: CDR1 MNHNY, CDR2 SVGAGI (reference sequence). The CDR3 has 12 amino acids. V gave up 0 bases and J gave up 7 bases, with 6 bases separating them.

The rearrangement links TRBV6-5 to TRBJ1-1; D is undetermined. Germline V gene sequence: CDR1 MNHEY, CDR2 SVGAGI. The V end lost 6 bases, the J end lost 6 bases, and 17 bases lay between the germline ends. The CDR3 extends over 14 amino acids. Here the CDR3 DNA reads TGTGCCAGCAGGGCCCTCCGTGAGCGGGCTGAAGCTTTCTTT. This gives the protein CASRALRERAEAFF.

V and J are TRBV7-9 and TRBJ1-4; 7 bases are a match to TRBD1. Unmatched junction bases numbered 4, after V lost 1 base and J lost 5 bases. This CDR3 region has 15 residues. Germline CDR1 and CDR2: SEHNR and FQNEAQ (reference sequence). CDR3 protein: CASSLVRDRNEKLFF. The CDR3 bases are TGTGCCAGCAGCTTAGTCAGGGACAGAAATGAAAAACTGTTTTTT.

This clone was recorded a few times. The CDR3 here is CASSSGQGGITTNEKLFF. DNA of the CDR3: TGTGCCAGCAGCTCGGGACAGGGCGGTATTACGACTAATGAAAAACTGTTTTTT. V and J are TRBV7-3 and TRBJ1-4; 9 nucleotides align to TRBD1. This CDR3 has 18 residues. V shed 4 bases and J 2 bases; nucleotides not matched to a gene: 11. CDR1 is SGHTA, CDR2 FQGTGA, per germline.

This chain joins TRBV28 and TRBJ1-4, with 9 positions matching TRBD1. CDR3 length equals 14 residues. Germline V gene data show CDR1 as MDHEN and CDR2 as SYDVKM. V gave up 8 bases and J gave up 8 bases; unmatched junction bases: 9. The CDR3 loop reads CASAPGQGIEKLFF. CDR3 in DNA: TGTGCCAGCGCACCGGGACAGGGCATAGAAAAACTGTTTTTT.

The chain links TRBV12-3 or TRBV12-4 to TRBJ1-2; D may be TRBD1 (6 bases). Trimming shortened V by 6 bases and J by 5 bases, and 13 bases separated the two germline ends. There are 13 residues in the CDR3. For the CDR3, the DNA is TGTGCCAGCAGCCCAGGGGTTAGGTATGGCTACACCTTC. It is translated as CASSPGVRYGYTF.

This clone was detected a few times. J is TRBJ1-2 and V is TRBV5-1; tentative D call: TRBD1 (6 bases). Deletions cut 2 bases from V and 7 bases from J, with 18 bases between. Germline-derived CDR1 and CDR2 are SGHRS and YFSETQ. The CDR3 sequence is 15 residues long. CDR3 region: CASSFRDTPGGGYTF. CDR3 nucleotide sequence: TGCGCCAGCAGCTTCCGGGACACTCCTGGGGGTGGCTACACCTTC.

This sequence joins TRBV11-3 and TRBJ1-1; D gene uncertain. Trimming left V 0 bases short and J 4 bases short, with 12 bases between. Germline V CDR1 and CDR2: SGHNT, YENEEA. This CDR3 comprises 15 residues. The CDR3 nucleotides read TGTGCCAGCAGCTTAGATCGTGGGCTGGCCACTGAAGCTTTCTTT. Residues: CASSLDRGLATEAFF. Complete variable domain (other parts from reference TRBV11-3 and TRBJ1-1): EAGVVQSPRYKIIEKKQPVAFWCNPISGHNTLYWYLQNLGQGPELLIRYENEEAVDDSQLPKDRFSAERLKGVDSTLKIQPAELGDSAVYLCASSLDRGLATEAFFGQGTRLTVV.

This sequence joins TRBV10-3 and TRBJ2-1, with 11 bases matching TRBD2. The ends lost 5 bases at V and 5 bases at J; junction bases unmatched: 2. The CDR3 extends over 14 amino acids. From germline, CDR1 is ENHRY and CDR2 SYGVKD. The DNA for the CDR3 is TGTGCCATCAGTCCGGGACTAGCGGACAATGAGCAGTTCTTC. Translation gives CAISPGLADNEQFF.

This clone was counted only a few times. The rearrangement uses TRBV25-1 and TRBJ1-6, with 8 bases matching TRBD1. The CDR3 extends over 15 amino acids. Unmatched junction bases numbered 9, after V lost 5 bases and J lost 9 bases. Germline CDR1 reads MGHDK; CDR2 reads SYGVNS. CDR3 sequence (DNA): TGTGCCAGCAGTAGGGCGACAGGGGAAGGTTCACCCCTCCACTTT. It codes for CASSRATGEGSPLHF.